This T cell receptor (beta chain) came from a study of molecular identifiers for immune sequencing clone quantification (dated by TCRdb to the late 2010s). Turning to the overall study: For a replicate experiment, RNA from approximately 20,000 or 100,000 naive CD8 T cells was divided into five aliquots, of which four were sequenced. CD8 T cells were used in a methods study to benchmark molecular-identifier clustering-based TCR repertoire sequencing (MIDCIRS) and TCR RNA copy counting.

According to the germline V gene, CDR1 reads SGHDT and CDR2 reads YYEEEE. V and J lose 4 bases and 7 bases, and a span of 18 bases separates them. The CDR3 covers 14 residues, taking in both the cysteine and the phenylalanine. Solely the CDR3 DNA is kept, with 42 bases framed from the first base. This clonotype was seen more than once but under ten times. Its target antigen remains unknown. No much larger clonotype is one base removed from it; base qualities were not supplied. Points the paper makes about the study in general: Spiked-in Jurkat TCR RNA equal to a single cell's worth was reported to be detectable even within 1,100,000 naive CD8 T cells. Highly expanded clone sizes could be underestimated if identical TCR molecules share a barcode. The naive libraries included spiked-in Jurkat TCR RNA (about nine copies' worth), and this RNA is not part of the donor repertoire. In CMV-specific effector cells, clones with more than 20 RNA copies contained over 99% of molecules, whereas in naive cells such clones contained under 1% of molecules. Modeling gave about three recovered TCR RNA copies per cell versus 8 to 10 by digital PCR, implying roughly 29% capture efficiency. Without barcode sub-clustering, chimeric consensus sequences inflated TCR diversity; chimeras reached as high as 47%.

Libraries of naive CD8 T cells were built from around 18,000 to 910,000 sorted cells, with 10%, 30% or 50% of the purified RNA used. Naive CD8 T cells were FACS-sorted as CD8+CD4-CCR7+CD45RA+ on a BD FACSAria II into RLT Plus buffer. To test detection sensitivity, Jurkat RNA equivalent to roughly nine TCR copies was spiked into samples of roughly 18,000-1,000,000 naive CD8 T cells. CD8 T cells were enriched with RosetteSep CD8+ T Cell Enrichment Cocktail and Ficoll-Paque, followed by ACK red cell lysis. Receptors were amplified or captured by PCR. Reads for this sample came from a NextSeq 500. Bulk TCR libraries were prepared as previously described, using TCR primers listed in Table S5. Total RNA was purified with the Qiagen AllPrep DNA/RNA kit. Before any analysis, reads coming from multiple sequencing runs of the same library were combined into one pool. In the paper's pipeline: Only reads with exact TCR constant sequence were kept, trimmed to 150 nt, and grouped by their 12-nt molecular barcodes. Reads within each barcode group were sub-clustered using a 15% Levenshtein threshold, and quality-weighted consensus sequences were constructed for each RNA molecule. Non-functional sequences were discarded, and so were lower-count sequences lying one edit away from another sequence. On the basis of fitting two negative binomial distributions, barcode sub-clusters with fewer than 20% of the maximum read count were discarded. TCRdb reran the public reads through fastp at Q25 and MiXCR, keeping productive beta chains. CDR3 protein sequences are deduplicated, and each keeps its most common genes and DNA. TCRdb, not the original authors, processed these V and J calls. For this sample the table gives about 510,000 distinct CDR3 sequences, of which around 23% were detected only once. The ten largest clonotypes hold 0.76% of the sample.

The chain employs TRBV5-6 and TRBJ2-7, and TRBD2 may be the D gene, going by 6 matching bases. The clonotype originates from a human donor in good health. Some libraries in this study had Jurkat cell RNA spiked in. The sequenced sample consisted of naive CD8+ T cells from blood, with Jurkat cell RNA spiked in. What this sample's cell subset or site label stands for: FACS-sorted CD8+CD4-CCR7+CD45RA+ naive T cells. The CDR3 protein: CASSPGVVSGEQYF. The DNA is TGTGCCAGCAGCCCGGGGGTCGTATCCGGGGAGCAGTACTTC. Reference TRBV5-6 and TRBJ2-7 genes cover what lies past the CDR3, so the full variable domain is DAGVTQSPTHLIKTRGQQVTLRCSPKSGHDTVSWYQQALGQGPQFIFQYYEEEERQRGNFPDRFSGHQFPNYSSELNVNALLLGDSALYLCASSPGVVSGEQYFGPGTRLTVT.